Listed below are T cell receptor beta chains from one sample, sequenced in a study of long-term antiretroviral therapy in people with HIV. Clones were read by immunoSEQ multiplex PCR, and TCRdb kept only the in-frame ones, dropping some. The sample includes approximately 12,000 clones, around 79% of them seen just once. The input for sequencing was unsorted PBMCs, taken 0.8 years before starting antiretroviral therapy. Source of these receptors: a woman aged 40 to 49 with HIV. Each CDR3 is given with its conserved first and last residue. The D gene is left open where the match is weak. Expanded clones are given a class, and other clones once, few, many or no size at all.

-	TRBJ1-4	TRBV5-1	-	CASSLVGGDEKLFF	TGCGCCAGCAGCTTGGTGGGGGGTGACGAAAAACTGTTTTTT
-	TRBJ2-7	TRBV28	-	CASSLFSTPYF	TGTGCCAGCAGTTTATTCTCCACTCCCTACTTT
-	TRBJ2-1	TRBV23-1	-	CASSQSWAYEQFF	TGCGCCAGCAGTCAATCGTGGGCATATGAGCAGTTCTTC
-	TRBJ2-7	TRBV29-1	-	CSVKTGVNEQYF	TGCAGCGTCAAGACAGGTGTCAACGAGCAGTACTTC
TRBD1	TRBJ2-3	TRBV9	-	CASSVEGDRSDTQYF	TGTGCCAGCAGCGTAGAGGGGGACAGGTCAGATACGCAGTATTTT
TRBD1	TRBJ2-7	TRBV19	-	CASSTPGQGEYEQYF	TGTGCCAGTAGTACTCCGGGACAGGGTGAATACGAGCAGTACTTC
TRBD1	TRBJ2-7	TRBV6-1	-	CASGAPGQGVVEQYF	TGTGCCAGCGGGGCCCCGGGACAGGGAGTGGTCGAGCAGTACTTC
TRBD2	TRBJ2-2	TRBV9	once	CASSKTSGIGELFF	TGTGCCAGCAGCAAGACTAGCGGGATAGGGGAGCTGTTTTTT
TRBD1	TRBJ1-1	TRBV6-5	-	CASSRTGGARGEAFF	TGTGCCAGCAGCCGGACAGGGGGAGCGCGGGGTGAAGCTTTCTTT
-	TRBJ2-5	TRBV7-9	-	CASSPQETQYF	TGTGCCAGCAGCCCACAAGAGACCCAGTACTTC
TRBD1	TRBJ2-3	TRBV7-9	-	CASSLGQGHKDTQYF	TGTGCCAGCAGCCTCGGACAGGGTCATAAAGATACGCAGTATTTT
-	TRBJ1-5	TRBV10-3	few	CAISEVVSNQPQHF	TGTGCCATCAGTGAAGTGGTCAGCAATCAGCCCCAGCATTTT
-	TRBJ2-6	TRBV29-1	-	CSVGIASGANVLTF	TGCAGCGTGGGGATCGCCTCTGGGGCCAACGTCCTGACTTTC
-	TRBJ1-4	TRBV27	-	CASSFLGGRNEKLFF	TGTGCCAGCAGTTTCCTGGGGGGACGTAATGAAAAACTGTTTTTT
-	TRBJ1-4	TRBV10-1	-	CASSATEPNEKLFF	TGCGCCAGCAGTGCGACAGAGCCTAATGAAAAACTGTTTTTT
-	TRBJ1-1	TRBV19	-	CASSRAFTEAFF	TGTGCCAGTAGTAGGGCATTCACTGAAGCTTTCTTT
TRBD1	TRBJ1-2	TRBV18	few	CASSPSGQDYGYTF	TGTGCCAGCTCACCCTCGGGACAGGACTATGGCTACACCTTC
TRBD2	TRBJ2-3	TRBV4-1	-	CASSQYAGGTDTQYF	TGCGCCAGCAGCCAATACGCGGGGGGAACAGATACGCAGTATTTT
-	TRBJ2-1	TRBV7-9	-	CASKYSSNEQFF	TGTGCCAGCAAGTACTCTAGCAATGAACAGTTCTTC
-	TRBJ1-1	TRBV11-2	-	CASSFRATDTTGTEAFF	TGTGCCAGCAGCTTCAGGGCGACAGATACTACGGGCACTGAAGCTTTCTTT
-	TRBJ2-7	TRBV5-1	-	CASSYGRGTYEQYF	TGCGCCAGCAGCTACGGACGGGGTACCTACGAGCAGTACTTC
TRBD2	TRBJ2-2	TRBV5-1	-	CASSSGTSGRPTGELFF	TGCGCCAGCAGCTCGGGGACTAGCGGGAGGCCCACCGGGGAGCTGTTTTTT
-	TRBJ1-2	TRBV7-3	-	CASSASGETPYGYTF	TGTGCCAGCAGCGCTTCAGGGGAGACCCCCTATGGCTACACCTTC
-	TRBJ2-7	TRBV16	few	CASSRNHAGEEQYF	TGTGCCAGCAGCCGAAATCATGCAGGGGAGGAGCAGTACTTC
-	TRBJ2-3	TRBV5-8	-	CASTKDKGYGDTQYF	TGTGCCAGCACCAAGGACAAGGGGTACGGAGATACGCAGTATTTT
TRBD2	TRBJ2-1	TRBV4-3	-	CASSQEVGLAGNNEQFF	TGCGCCAGCAGCCAAGAAGTTGGACTAGCGGGAAACAATGAGCAGTTCTTC
-	TRBJ2-1	TRBV5-1	few	CASSFLGGTEQFF	TGCGCCAGCAGCTTTTTAGGCGGGACTGAGCAGTTCTTC
-	TRBJ2-1	TRBV7-9	-	CASSTSYRDEQFF	TGTGCCAGCAGTACAAGTTATCGGGATGAGCAGTTCTTC
TRBD2	TRBJ2-7	TRBV7-2	-	CASSYQGGTSSYEQYF	TGTGCCAGCAGTTATCAGGGAGGGACTAGCTCCTACGAGCAGTACTTC